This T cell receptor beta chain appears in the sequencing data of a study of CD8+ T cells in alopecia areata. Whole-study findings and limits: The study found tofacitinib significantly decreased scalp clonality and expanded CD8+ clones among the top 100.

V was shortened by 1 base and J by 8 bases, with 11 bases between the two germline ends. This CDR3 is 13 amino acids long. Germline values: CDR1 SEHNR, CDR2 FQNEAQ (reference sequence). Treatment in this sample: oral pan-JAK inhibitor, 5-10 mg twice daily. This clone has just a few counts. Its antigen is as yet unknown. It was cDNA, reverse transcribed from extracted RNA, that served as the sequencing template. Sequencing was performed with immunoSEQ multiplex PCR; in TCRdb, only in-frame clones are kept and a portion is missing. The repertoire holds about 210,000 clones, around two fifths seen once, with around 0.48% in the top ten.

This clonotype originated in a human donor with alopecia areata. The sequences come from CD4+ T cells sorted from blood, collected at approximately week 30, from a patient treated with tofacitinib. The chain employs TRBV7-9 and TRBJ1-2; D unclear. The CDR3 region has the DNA TGTGCCAGCAGCTTAGATTATTATGGAGGCTACACCTTC. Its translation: CASSLDYYGGYTF.